This entry lists 21 T cell receptor beta chains sequenced from one sample in a study of Ad26.COV2.S vaccination and SARS-CoV-2 variants. Indicated treatment: some 20 received Ad26.COV2.S at low or high dose, single or two shots; 5 received placebo; per-sample allocation not given. Following the first vaccine or placebo injection, samples were taken on day 63. The method was immunoSEQ multiplex PCR; TCRdb's version includes in-frame clones alone and lacks a portion of them. The sample holds roughly 300,000 clones, around 89% seen once. The specimen comprised peripheral blood, sampled in a trial of Ad26.COV2.S vaccine versus placebo. These receptors were taken from a person between 18 and 59 years old who received the Ad26.COV2.S COVID-19 vaccine or a placebo.

Here the CDR3 DNA reads TGTGCCAGCAAGGGCGGGGAAAGCTCCTACGAGCAGTACTTC. This gives the protein CASKGGESSYEQYF. This chain links TRBV2 with TRBJ2-7; the D gene is possibly TRBD2 (6 bases). Germline V gene sequence: CDR1 SNHLY, CDR2 FYNNEI. The CDR3 runs to 14 residues. The germline V and J ends were trimmed by 7 bases and 0 bases, with 13 bases remaining between them.

V is TRBV19 and J is TRBJ1-2; TRBD1 aligns across 9 bases. V lost 3 bases, J lost 4 bases, and 9 bases stayed unmatched. The germline gives CDR1 LNHDA, CDR2 SQIVND (reference sequence). The CDR3 runs 16 residues. In nucleotides, the CDR3 is TGTGCCAGTAGTATTTTTGAAACGACAGGGGGCTATGGCTACACCTTC. Protein: CASSIFETTGGYGYTF.

V gene TRBV27 combines with J gene TRBJ1-2; 8 nucleotides match TRBD1. V was pared by 0 bases and J by 2 bases, with 5 bases of the junction left unmatched. Germline V gene lookup returns CDR1 MNHEY and CDR2 SMNVEV (reference sequence). The CDR3 totals 16 residues. CDR3 in amino acids: CASSLSVDRENYGYTF. The CDR3 nucleotides read TGTGCCAGCAGTTTATCAGTGGACAGGGAGAACTATGGCTACACCTTC.

The J gene is TRBJ2-2, the V gene TRBV3-1 (or the pseudogene TRBV3-2), with unresolved D. The CDR3 consists of 15 residues. Trimming left V 6 bases short and J 2 bases short, with 13 bases between. The germline V gene encodes CDR1 LGHDT and CDR2 YNNKEL (reference sequence). CDR3 residues: CASSPEAGNTGELFF. CDR3 sequence (DNA): TGTGCCAGCAGTCCTGAGGCCGGAAACACCGGGGAGCTGTTTTTT.

The chain combines TRBV7-3 with TRBJ1-1; D remains unclear. CDR3 length equals 13 residues. V was trimmed by 8 bases and J by 10 bases, leaving 20 bases between them. Germline V gene sequence: CDR1 SGHTA, CDR2 FQGTGA. CDR3 in DNA: TGTGCCAGCGCCCCCGCAGTATTGTCTGGAGCTTTCTTT. Its protein product is CASAPAVLSGAFF.

This chain joins TRBV9 and TRBJ1-5, with D possibly TRBD1 on 5 matching bases. V was trimmed by 1 base and J by 6 bases, leaving 11 bases between them. Germline V gene lookup returns CDR1 SGDLS and CDR2 YYNGEE. This CDR3 has 14 amino acids. The CDR3 sequence: CASSVSWGGQPQHF. The CDR3 coding sequence is TGTGCCAGCAGCGTAAGTTGGGGGGGTCAGCCCCAGCATTTT.

The V and J genes are TRBV28 and TRBJ1-1; D ambiguous. V shed 3 bases and J shed 8 bases, with 10 bases lying between them. CDR3 size: 12 residues. Germline V gives CDR1 MDHEN, CDR2 SYDVKM. CDR3 DNA: TGTGCCAGCAGTTTCCCCCTAGGGGAAGCTTTCTTT. Residues: CASSFPLGEAFF.

The chain joins TRBV12-3 or TRBV12-4 to TRBJ1-1, with D unclear. This CDR3 is 13 amino acids long. V lost 3 bases and J lost 4, with 9 bases in between. CDR3 nucleotide sequence: TGTGCCAGCAGTTTTCGGGGTTCCACTGAAGCTTTCTTT. Its translation: CASSFRGSTEAFF.

The chain joins TRBV3-1 (or the pseudogene TRBV3-2) to TRBJ2-1; 11 nucleotides agree with TRBD1. The CDR3 totals 15 residues. V lost 4 bases and J lost 5; bases outside the gene matches: 4. Looked up from germline, CDR1 is LGHDT and CDR2 is YNNKEL (reference sequence). CDR3 DNA sequence: TGTGCCAGCAGCCCGGGACAGGGGGATCACAATGAGCAGTTCTTC. This sequence encodes CASSPGQGDHNEQFF.

CDR3 region: CASNRQGAEETQYF. The CDR3 region has the DNA TGTGCCAGCAACCGACAGGGGGCGGAAGAGACCCAGTACTTC. The chain has TRBV2 and TRBJ2-5; 10 nucleotides agree with TRBD1. Germline CDR1 reads SNHLY; CDR2 reads FYNNEI. The length of the CDR3 is 14 residues. Germline trimming cut 7 bases from V and 3 bases from J; bases unmatched to any gene: 5.

J is TRBJ1-2 and V is TRBV9; no reliable D call. The CDR3 length is 14 residues. In germline, CDR1 is SGDLS, CDR2 YYNGEE. The V gene lost 3 bases and the J gene lost 9 bases, with 18 bases spanning the gap. CDR3: CASSAIQASLSYTF. Written as DNA, the CDR3 is TGTGCCAGCAGCGCTATACAAGCGTCCCTTAGCTACACCTTC.

Regarding this clone: One end of the junction does not line up with germline, which may come from a read error. The rearrangement uses TRBV19 and TRBJ2-7, with TRBD2 matching 9 bases. CDR3 length: 14 amino acids. The germline V gene encodes CDR1 LNHDA and CDR2 SQIVND (reference sequence). CDR3: CASSTLAGDRRVHF. In nucleotides, the CDR3 is TGTGCCAGTAGTACGTTAGCGGGAGATAGGAGAGTGCACTTC.

This chain links TRBV11-3 with TRBJ2-7; either TRBD1 or TRBD2 may fit D (5 bases each). Germline V gene data show CDR1 as SGHNT and CDR2 as YENEEA. This CDR3 is built from 15 residues. V gave up 0 bases and J gave up 3 bases, with 12 bases separating them. The CDR3 loop is CASSLDGRQNYEQYF. CDR3 coding DNA: TGTGCCAGCAGCTTAGATGGGAGACAGAACTACGAGCAGTACTTC.

This clone was counted once. The chain is built from TRBV4-2 and TRBJ2-3; D may be TRBD2 (5 bases). The V gene's germline CDR1 is LGHNA and CDR2 YNFKEQ. The CDR3 contains 15 residues. V was pared by 0 bases and J by 2 bases, with 9 bases between. The DNA for the CDR3 is TGTGCCAGCAGCCAAGAGGAGGTCCTCACAGATACGCAGTATTTT. Its protein product is CASSQEEVLTDTQYF.

This clone appeared a single time. The V and J genes are TRBV7-9 and TRBJ2-3, with a weak D call TRBD1 (5 bases). This CDR3 comprises 16 residues. Looked up from germline, CDR1 is SEHNR and CDR2 is FQNEAQ (reference sequence). Deletions cut 1 base from V and 5 bases from J, with 16 bases between. The CDR3 here is CASSLERGLLQDTQYF. The CDR3 coding sequence is TGTGCCAGCAGCTTAGAAAGGGGCCTCTTACAAGATACGCAGTATTTT.

J is TRBJ2-2 and V is TRBV7-8; TRBD1 is a possible D gene (6 bases). V shed 4 bases and J shed 6 bases, with 18 bases lying between them. The CDR3 has 16 amino acids. Germline CDR1 SGHVS, CDR2 FQNEAQ. CDR3 DNA: TGTGCCAGCAGCTCCCGACCCGGGACAACACCCGGGGAGCTGTTTTTT. It is translated as CASSSRPGTTPGELFF.

This clone was found once. The rearrangement links TRBV7-6 to TRBJ2-5, with 8 bases aligning to TRBD1. The CDR3 has 15 amino acids. With 5 bases clipped from V and 4 bases from J, the junction kept 9 bases outside the gene matches. The germline V gene has CDR1 SGHVS and CDR2 FNYEAQ. In DNA, the CDR3 is TGTGCCAGCAGCCCGAGCAGGGGGCTAGGAGAGACCCAGTACTTC. This translates into CASSPSRGLGETQYF.

The V and J genes are TRBV28 and TRBJ2-7, with a possible D match to TRBD2 (6 bases). CDR1 is MDHEN, CDR2 SYDVKM, per germline. V was clipped by 1 base and J by 6 bases, with 16 bases between them. This CDR3 region has 15 residues. In nucleotides, the CDR3 is TGTGCCAGCAGTTTATCAAGTCTAGCGTCTCGCGAGCAGTACTTC. Protein: CASSLSSLASREQYF.

The V call is TRBV6-4, the J call TRBJ1-1, with unresolved D. This CDR3 contains 13 residues. The V gene lost 0 bases and the J gene lost 1 base, with 3 bases spanning the gap. Germline V gives CDR1 MRHNA, CDR2 SNTAGT. The CDR3 reads CASSDSQNTEAFF. For the CDR3, the DNA is TGTGCCAGCAGTGACTCACAGAACACTGAAGCTTTCTTT.

V and J are TRBV4-2 and TRBJ2-7; D is perhaps TRBD1 or TRBD2 (5 bases each). The CDR3 length is 15 residues. CDR1 is LGHNA, CDR2 YNFKEQ, per germline. V gave up 0 bases and J gave up 5 bases, with 14 bases separating them. The CDR3 DNA reads TGTGCCAGCAGCCAAGATGGGGACCCCCAGGACGAGCAGTACTTC. Translation: CASSQDGDPQDEQYF.

CDR3 nucleotide sequence: TGTGCCAGCAGTCCCAGGACCCTCGACTACGAGCAGTACTTC. It codes for CASSPRTLDYEQYF. J is TRBJ2-7 and V is TRBV27; no clear D gene. Germline V gives CDR1 MNHEY, CDR2 SMNVEV (reference sequence). The CDR3 has 14 amino acids. The V gene lost 5 bases and the J gene lost 3 bases, with 14 bases spanning the gap.